A single TCR beta chain is shown here with its context. The antigen is undetermined. TCRdb's table, derived via immunoSEQ multiplex PCR, lists solely in-frame clones and lacks some. The table records fewer than 200,000 clones, 85% to 95% of them present only once. This sample is part of a study of T cell responses to AZD1222 COVID-19 vaccine. On the study more broadly: Combined were second doses at about 4 or about 12 weeks. Findings of the study overall: Reportedly, nearly half of unique spike TCRs recognized epitopes outside B.1.351/B.1.1.7 mutations. Clonal diversity may have been underestimated, and the donors were mostly white British, with more females than males. Increases in Spike-specific TCR breadth and depth were seen after two AZD1222 doses.

With V trimmed by 8 bases and J by 2 bases, 5 bases remained unmatched. This CDR3 spans 14 amino acids. Germline lookup yields CDR1 SGHTA and CDR2 FQGNSA. This sample comprised peripheral blood, obtained on day 0 of AZD1222 vaccination. The clonotype was recovered from an adult in good health. The chain combines TRBV7-2 with TRBJ2-5; 10 positions match TRBD2. CDR3 loop: CASVLGLAQETQYF. The CDR3, as DNA: TGTGCCAGCGTGTTGGGACTAGCGCAAGAGACCCAGTACTTC. The full variable domain, in which reference TRBV7-2 and TRBJ2-5 provide the parts outside the CDR3, is GAGVSQSPSNKVTEKGKDVELRCDPISGHTALYWYRQSLGQGLEFLIYFQGNSAPDKSGLPSDRFSAERTGGSVSTLTIQRTQQEDSAVYLCASVLGLAQETQYFGPGTRLLVL.